Below, 14 T cell receptor beta chains from the same sample are listed, as sequenced in a study of shared T cell receptors in the human thymus. Profiled with immunoSEQ multiplex PCR; TCRdb holds only in-frame clones, not every one. Here the sample spans some 760,000 clones, 70% to 90% being singletons. These data were also reused for a study on human thymus T cells.

Sequenced: thymocytes. The receptors shown here come from a girl under three years old with a congenital heart defect.

V usage is TRBV6-6 and J usage is TRBJ2-6; 9 bases agree with TRBD1. The CDR3 totals 16 residues. V gave up 5 bases and J gave up 0 bases; unmatched junction bases: 2. From germline, CDR1 is MNHNY and CDR2 SVGAGI (reference sequence). CDR3 DNA: TGTGCCAGCAGTGGACAGGGGATCTCTGGGGCCAACGTCCTGACTTTC. This codes for CASSGQGISGANVLTF.

This chain uses TRBV5-4 with TRBJ2-7; a possible D gene is TRBD1 (6 bases). V shed 2 bases and J shed 3 bases, with 12 bases lying between them. CDR1 and CDR2 from the germline V gene are SGHNT and YYREEE (reference sequence). The CDR3 loop spans 14 amino acids. The CDR3 DNA is TGTGCCAGCAGCTTACAGGGAAGAGTCTACGAGCAGTACTTC. Amino acids: CASSLQGRVYEQYF. Drawing the rest from reference TRBV5-4 and TRBJ2-7, the complete variable domain is ETGVTQSPTHLIKTRGQQVTLRCSSQSGHNTVSWYQQALGQGPQFIFQYYREEENGRGNFPPRFSGLQFPNYSSELNVNALELDDSALYLCASSLQGRVYEQYFGPGTRLTVT.

This clone was observed a few times. This rearrangement joins TRBV27 to TRBJ1-2; D is perhaps TRBD1 (5 bases). Germline CDR1 reads MNHEY; CDR2 reads SMNVEV (reference sequence). This CDR3 contains 17 residues. Trimming cost V 1 base and J 6 bases, with 21 bases left between them. CDR3 sequence (DNA): TGTGCCAGCAGTTTATACCTCGGGGGGGGACGGGGAGATGGCTACACCTTC. Its protein is CASSLYLGGGRGDGYTF.

V is TRBV19 and J is TRBJ1-4; 10 nucleotides line up with TRBD1. Germline loops: CDR1 LNHDA, CDR2 SQIVND (reference sequence). J lost 3 bases, V lost 5 bases, and 6 bases had no gene match. The CDR3 totals 16 residues. This chain's CDR3 is CASSWGQGLPNEKLFF. The CDR3, as DNA: TGTGCCAGTAGTTGGGGACAGGGGCTACCTAATGAAAAACTGTTTTTT.

The rearrangement joins TRBV7-6 to TRBJ1-1, with D unresolved. The V end was cut by 2 bases, the J end by 4 bases, with 8 bases between. CDR1 is SGHVS, CDR2 FNYEAQ, per germline. The CDR3 is 13 residues long. The CDR3 spells CASSLPLGTEAFF. CDR3 nucleotides: TGTGCCAGCAGCTTACCTCTAGGCACTGAAGCTTTCTTT.

The rearrangement links TRBV14 to TRBJ1-3, with D unclear. Germline lookup yields CDR1 SGHDN and CDR2 FVKESK. The CDR3 covers 11 residues. V was cut by 3 bases and J by 7 bases, with 4 bases left in between. The CDR3 bases are TGTGCCAGCAGCCAGGGCAACACCATATATTTT. This translates into CASSQGNTIYF.

The rearrangement joins TRBV7-9 to TRBJ1-1, with 9 positions matching TRBD1. CDR1 is SEHNR and CDR2 is FQNEAQ in the germline V gene (reference sequence). Trimming at V came to 2 bases and at J to 1 base, leaving 8 bases not matched to a gene. This CDR3 is 17 amino acids long. CDR3 protein: CASSLNRVGQGNTEAFF. The CDR3 nucleotides read TGTGCCAGCAGCTTAAATCGAGTGGGACAGGGGAACACTGAAGCTTTCTTT.

The chain couples TRBV19 to TRBJ1-6; 9 nucleotides line up with TRBD1. CDR3 length: 16 residues. The V and J ends lost 4 bases and 8 bases, in that order; junction bases with no gene match: 9. CDR1 and CDR2 from the germline V gene are LNHDA and SQIVND (reference sequence). DNA for the CDR3: TGTGCCAGTAGTAACCCACCTCACAGGGGGCATTCACCCCTCCACTTT. It encodes CASSNPPHRGHSPLHF.

CDR3 sequence reads: CASSISAGEGYTF. Written as DNA, the CDR3 is TGTGCCAGTAGTATTTCGGCTGGAGAAGGCTACACCTTC. V and J are TRBV19 and TRBJ1-2; no firm D call. The CDR3 is made up of 13 amino acids. Looked up from germline, CDR1 is LNHDA and CDR2 is SQIVND (reference sequence). Between the trimmed V and J ends, which lost 3 bases and 8 bases, there was a span of 13 bases.

The rearrangement links TRBV5-1 to TRBJ2-5; D perhaps matches TRBD1 (6 bases). This CDR3 contains 16 residues. The germline CDR1 and CDR2 sequences are SGHRS and YFSETQ. The V gene lost 4 bases and the J gene lost 2 bases, with 18 bases spanning the gap. CDR3 sequence (DNA): TGCGCCAGCAGCCAACACGTAACGACAGGACAAGAGACCCAGTACTTC. It encodes CASSQHVTTGQETQYF.

The chain carries TRBV5-1 and TRBJ2-3; 7 bases align to TRBD2. The CDR3 loop spans 16 amino acids. The J segment lost 2 bases and the V segment lost 1 base, leaving 7 bases of the junction unmatched. Looked up from germline, CDR1 is SGHRS and CDR2 is YFSETQ. CDR3 region: CASSLSASGYTDTQYF. CDR3 DNA sequence: TGCGCCAGCAGCTTGTCGGCTAGCGGATACACAGATACGCAGTATTTT.

The chain combines TRBV5-4 with TRBJ2-7; possibly TRBD1 for D (5 bases). The germline CDR1 and CDR2 sequences are SGHNT and YYREEE (reference sequence). This CDR3 has 14 amino acids. The V end was cut by 0 bases, the J end by 1 base, with 8 bases between. Written as DNA, the CDR3 is TGTGCCAGCAGCTTGGAACAGGCTTCCTACGAGCAGTACTTC. Translation: CASSLEQASYEQYF.

The V and J genes are TRBV6-1 and TRBJ1-1; possible D gene TRBD1, 5 bases. Trimming stripped 4 bases from V and 3 bases from J, with 12 bases between. The CDR3 is 14 amino acids. Per the germline V gene, CDR1 is MNHNS and CDR2 is SASEGT. Here the CDR3 DNA reads TGTGCCAGCAGTGGAAACCGGGGGGACACTGAAGCTTTCTTT. Translated: CASSGNRGDTEAFF.

This chain joins TRBV4-1 and TRBJ1-6, with TRBD1 matching 8 bases. The CDR3 length is 17 residues. The V segment lost 3 bases and the J segment 6 bases; nucleotides outside the gene matches: 10. Germline values: CDR1 MGHRA, CDR2 YSYEKL. This CDR3 is CASSQLTGGSLNSPLHF. The CDR3 DNA reads TGCGCCAGCAGCCAGCTTACAGGGGGTTCTCTTAATTCACCCCTCCACTTT.